Each of the 18 T cell receptor beta chains below was sequenced from the same sample in a study of breast tumors, draining lymph nodes, adjacent tissues. TCRdb called the multiplex PCR reads again in MiXCR, with one record for every CDR3 protein. The repertoire holds 13,000 or so distinct CDR3 sequences, approximately 46% seen once, with around 40% in the top ten. The sequencing input was tumor-adjacent breast tissue. These receptors were obtained from a female donor with breast cancer. Some clones in this sample may be carry-over from other donors' samples.

This clonotype has a single count. The chain recombines TRBV2 with TRBJ2-5; TRBD1 is a possible D gene (5 bases). The CDR3 totals 14 residues. The germline V gene has CDR1 SNHLY and CDR2 FYNNEI. V gave up 4 bases and J gave up 2 bases, with 11 bases separating them. DNA for the CDR3: TGTGCCAGCAGTGCCGTGACAGCTCAAGAGACCCAGTACTTC. Its protein product is CASSAVTAQETQYF.

This clonotype rates as medium-sized. V usage is TRBV6-5 and J usage is TRBJ2-7; D possibly corresponds to TRBD2 (5 bases). The CDR3 length is 13 residues. Trimming removed 7 bases at V and 3 bases at J, with 13 bases between. Germline V lookup: CDR1 MNHEY, CDR2 SVGAGI. The CDR3, as DNA: TGTGCCAGCACCCTTAGCGTGGGCTACGAGCAGTACTTC. Its protein is CASTLSVGYEQYF.

This clonotype showed up many times. The rearrangement links TRBV2 to TRBJ1-1; D is ambiguous. This CDR3 region has 12 residues. Germline CDR1 reads SNHLY; CDR2 reads FYNNEI. V was cut by 7 bases and J by 1 base, with 7 bases left in between. This CDR3 is CASKERNTEAFF. For the CDR3, the DNA is TGTGCCAGCAAGGAGAGGAACACTGAAGCTTTCTTT.

The chain has TRBV30 and TRBJ1-2; possible D gene TRBD1, 6 bases. V dropped 0 bases and J dropped 8 bases, with 16 bases sitting between them. Germline-derived CDR1 and CDR2 are GTSNPN and SVGIG (reference sequence). The CDR3 sequence is 14 residues long. Here the CDR3 DNA reads TGTGCCTGGAGTGTTCTCGACAGGAAAGGCGGCTACACCTTC. Translated, it gives CAWSVLDRKGGYTF.

This clonotype is medium-sized within its sample. This chain links TRBV9 with TRBJ2-3; 8 nucleotides match TRBD2. The V gene end was trimmed by 0 bases and the J gene end by 5 bases; junction bases not matched to a gene: 5. Germline V lookup: CDR1 SGDLS, CDR2 YYNGEE. The CDR3 has 15 amino acids. The CDR3 loop reads CASSVGGLAGDTQYF. In DNA, the CDR3 is TGTGCCAGCAGCGTAGGAGGTCTAGCGGGAGATACGCAGTATTTT. Full variable domain (outside the CDR3, taken from reference TRBV9 and TRBJ2-3): DSGVTQTPKHLITATGQRVTLRCSPRSGDLSVYWYQQSLDQGLQFLIQYYNGEERAKGNILERFSAQQFPDLHSELNLSSLELGDSALYFCASSVGGLAGDTQYFGPGTRLTVL.

The chain is built from TRBV29-1 and TRBJ2-3, with TRBD2 matching 8 bases. J was trimmed by 6 bases and V by 4 bases; bases with no gene match: 9. The CDR3 contains 14 residues. Germline V gene data show CDR1 as SQVTM and CDR2 as ANQGSEA. CDR3 in amino acids: CSVGRAGVGDTQYF. DNA of the CDR3: TGCAGCGTTGGTAGAGCGGGAGTGGGGGATACGCAGTATTTT.

This clonotype was seen many times. Just one base apart from a much larger clone, this may be a read error. The J gene is TRBJ2-2, the V gene TRBV11-2, with 9 bases matching TRBD1. The junction had 3 bases not matched to a gene; V was cut back by 3 bases and J by 4 bases. This CDR3 has 15 amino acids. CDR1 is SGHAT and CDR2 is FQNNGV in the germline V gene. The CDR3 nucleotides are TGTGCCAGCAGCTTGGACAGGGGAGCCACCGGGGAGCTGTTTTTT. Encoded protein: CASSLDRGATGELFF.

This sequence joins TRBV4-3 and TRBJ2-3; no definite D call. Trimming pared 5 bases from V and 1 base from J, leaving 10 bases between. The CDR3 is 14 residues long. Germline loops: CDR1 LGHNA, CDR2 YSLEER. CDR3 sequence: CASSFKRGTDTQYF. The CDR3 DNA is TGCGCCAGCAGCTTCAAGAGAGGCACAGATACGCAGTATTTT.

The chain recombines TRBV20-1 with TRBJ1-4, with 7 bases matching TRBD1. V gave up 5 bases and J gave up 10 bases; unmatched junction bases: 13. Germline lookup yields CDR1 DFQATT and CDR2 SNEGSKA (reference sequence). This CDR3 has 14 amino acids. CDR3 in amino acids: CSAGPTGEDAKLFF. In DNA form, the CDR3 reads TGCAGTGCTGGCCCCACAGGGGAGGATGCAAAACTGTTTTTT.

This clonotype was seen a few times. The chain recombines TRBV20-1 with TRBJ2-7, with 10 bases fitting TRBD2. This CDR3 contains 15 residues. Per germline, CDR1 DFQATT and CDR2 SNEGSKA (reference sequence). Trimming removed 0 bases from V and 3 bases from J; junction bases left unmatched: 5. CDR3 protein: CSARDRTSGDYEQYF. For the CDR3, the DNA is TGCAGTGCTAGAGATAGGACTAGCGGAGACTACGAGCAGTACTTC.

This chain connects TRBV5-1 to TRBJ1-6, with D unresolved. The germline V and J ends were trimmed by 0 bases and 8 bases, with 12 bases remaining between them. The germline CDR1 and CDR2 sequences are SGHRS and YFSETQ. The CDR3 consists of 15 residues. CDR3 region: CASSLVGNDDSPLHF. In DNA, the CDR3 is TGCGCCAGCAGCTTGGTAGGGAACGACGATTCACCCCTCCACTTT. Full variable domain (outside the CDR3, taken from reference TRBV5-1 and TRBJ1-6): KAGVTQTPRYLIKTRGQQVTLSCSPISGHRSVSWYQQTPGQGLQFLFEYFSETQRNKGNFPGRFSGRQFSNSRSEMNVSTLELGDSALYLCASSLVGNDDSPLHFGNGTRLTVT.

In its sample, this clonotype is medium-sized. The chain carries TRBV12-3 or TRBV12-4 and TRBJ2-1, with D maybe TRBD2 (6 bases). CDR3 size: 14 residues. The V and J ends lost 2 bases and 6 bases respectively, with 11 bases between them. The CDR3 sequence is CASSLTGVVNEQFF. DNA for the CDR3: TGTGCCAGCAGTTTAACGGGAGTGGTCAATGAGCAGTTCTTC.

For the CDR3, the DNA is TGTGCCAGCAGCTGGGTTTCGGGAGAGTACTACGAGCAGTACTTC. Residues: CASSWVSGEYYEQYF. V usage is TRBV5-5 and J usage is TRBJ2-7, with D possibly TRBD2 on 6 matching bases. Germline-derived CDR1 and CDR2 are SGHKS and YYEKEE (reference sequence). The ends were cut back, 3 bases at V and 3 bases at J, with 16 bases in the middle. This CDR3 has 15 amino acids. Complete variable domain (other parts from reference TRBV5-5 and TRBJ2-7): DAGVTQSPTHLIKTRGQQVTLRCSPISGHKSVSWYQQVLGQGPQFIFQYYEKEERGRGNFPDRFSARQFPNYSSELNVNALLLGDSALYLCASSWVSGEYYEQYFGPGTRLTVT.

The rearrangement uses TRBV10-2 and TRBJ2-7; D remains ambiguous. Between the trimmed V and J ends, which lost 6 bases and 4 bases, there was a span of 7 bases. There are 11 residues in the CDR3. CDR1 and CDR2 from the germline V gene are WSHSY and SAAADI. The DNA for the CDR3 is TGCGCCAGCAGGAGAGAGTACGAGCAGTACTTC. It codes for CASRREYEQYF.

Remarks on this clonotype: Just one base apart from a much larger clone, this may be a read error. This chain joins TRBV2 and TRBJ1-2; no reliable D call. The ends were cut back, 3 bases at V and 0 bases at J, with 11 bases in the middle. Germline V gives CDR1 SNHLY, CDR2 FYNNEI. The CDR3 is 15 residues long. The CDR3 region is CASSETIGTNYGYTF. CDR3 sequence (DNA): TGTGCCAGCAGTGAGACTATAGGGACTAACTATGGCTACACCTTC.

This clonotype occurred many times. A much larger clone is a single base away; this may be a read error. This chain joins TRBV5-6 and TRBJ2-5; D uncertain. With 2 bases removed from V and 4 bases from J, the gap between germline ends came to 12 bases. This CDR3 comprises 14 residues. Germline V CDR1 and CDR2: SGHDT, YYEEEE. CDR3 amino acids: CASSFGRAIETQYF. CDR3 nucleotide sequence: TGTGCCAGCAGCTTCGGACGCGCGATAGAGACCCAGTACTTC.

This chain joins TRBV24-1 and TRBJ2-3, with 7 bases that match TRBD2. The trim removed 2 bases at V and 0 bases at J, leaving 4 bases unmatched. From germline, CDR1 is KGHDR and CDR2 SFDVKD. The CDR3 has 16 amino acids. The CDR3 spells CATSDSTSTSTDTQYF. CDR3 sequence (DNA): TGTGCCACCAGTGATTCGACTAGCACGAGCACAGATACGCAGTATTTT.

The table lists this clonotype with many counts. A much bigger clone sits one base away, suggesting this may be a read error. J is TRBJ1-6 and V is TRBV6-5, with D maybe TRBD1 (5 bases). This CDR3 contains 12 residues. V lost 5 bases, J lost 8 bases, and 7 bases lay in between. Germline CDR1 is MNHEY and CDR2 is SVGAGI. The DNA of the CDR3 is TGTGCCAGCAGTCGGGGGGATTCACCCCTCCACTTT. Residues: CASSRGDSPLHF.